This T cell receptor (beta chain) originates from a study of T cells after yellow fever vaccination. General observations from the study: Within FACS-sorted repertoires, abundant clonotypes contaminating from the bulk population could be present.

As for this clonotype: Its matching antigen is unknown.

A universal primer site and UMIs were added as TCR cDNA was made by 5'RACE template switching. In TCRdb, the 5' RACE reads were re-called with MiXCR into one record per CDR3 protein. The data hold 200,000 to 250,000 distinct CDR3 sequences, with less than 9% observed a single time. The length of the CDR3 is 14 residues. V dropped 4 bases and J dropped 6 bases, with 15 bases sitting between them. Germline CDR1 is SGHRS and CDR2 is YFSETQ. Specimen: CD4+ T cells sorted from PBMCs, collected 15 days after the yellow fever booster vaccination. The chain has TRBV5-1 and TRBJ2-3; tentative D call: TRBD1 (5 bases). The origin of this receptor is a young man who received the YFV17D yellow fever vaccine. The CDR3 is CASSRTLSADTQYF. The CDR3 nucleotides read TGCGCCAGCAGCCGGACACTGAGTGCGGATACGCAGTATTTT.